This passage covers 22 T cell receptor beta chains from one sample sequenced in a study of cytomegalovirus exposure and HLA in healthy donors. The PCR had 60 Vbeta and 13 Jbeta primers. Sequencing was performed with immunoSEQ multiplex PCR; in TCRdb, only in-frame clones are kept and a portion is missing. This sample yields over 150,000 clones, of which about 63% are seen a single time; less than 3.5% belongs to the top ten. Sequenced material: PBMCs. The origin of the receptors is a middle-aged woman in good health and CMV-seropositive.

The chain recombines TRBV21-1 with TRBJ2-7; the DNA was not compared with TRBD1, the D call given in the table. TRBV21-1 is flagged as a pseudogene. The CDR3 consists of 13 residues. The chain's CDR3 is CASRGTGGYEQYF. The CDR3 DNA follows: TGTGCCAGCAGAGGGACAGGCGGCTACGAGCAGTACTTC.

About this clone: In the same sample, other DNA sequences code for this CDR3. The chain is built from TRBV7-2 and TRBJ2-5, with TRBD2 identical over 8 bases. CDR1 and CDR2 from the germline V gene are SGHTA and FQGNSA. The CDR3 length is 14 residues. Trimming took 2 bases from V and 5 from J; bases not matched to a gene: 4. CDR3 coding DNA: TGTGCCAGCAGCTTAACGGGGGGGCGGGAGACCCAGTACTTC. Protein product: CASSLTGGRETQYF. Variable domain in full (rest from reference TRBV7-2 and TRBJ2-5): GAGVSQSPSNKVTEKGKDVELRCDPISGHTALYWYRQSLGQGLEFLIYFQGNSAPDKSGLPSDRFSAERTGGSVSTLTIQRTQQEDSAVYLCASSLTGGRETQYFGPGTRLLVL.

This chain connects TRBV19 to TRBJ2-1; D is possibly TRBD2 (6 bases). Trimming shortened V by 2 bases and J by 1 base, and 9 bases separated the two germline ends. The CDR3 loop spans 15 amino acids. In germline, CDR1 is LNHDA, CDR2 SQIVND (reference sequence). The CDR3 protein is CASSILSGSYNEQFF. The DNA for the CDR3 is TGTGCCAGTAGTATACTCAGCGGGTCCTACAATGAGCAGTTCTTC.

The chain carries TRBV5-1 and TRBJ2-2; D possibly corresponds to TRBD1 (7 bases). The CDR3 covers 15 residues. Germline values: CDR1 SGHRS, CDR2 YFSETQ. V gave up 4 bases and J gave up 6 bases, with 16 bases separating them. CDR3 coding DNA: TGCGCCAGCAGCCGCCTCACAGGGGACTCCGGGGAGCTGTTTTTT. Translation: CASSRLTGDSGELFF.

V usage is TRBV5-1 and J usage is TRBJ2-1; a weak D match, TRBD2 (5 bases). The CDR3 spans 15 residues. The germline gives CDR1 SGHRS, CDR2 YFSETQ. Trimming removed 4 bases at V and 9 bases at J, with 20 bases between. The CDR3 region is CASSPGLNGQVEQFF. DNA of the CDR3: TGCGCCAGCAGCCCTGGACTGAACGGCCAGGTTGAGCAGTTCTTC.

This rearrangement joins TRBV18 to TRBJ1-2; D is undetermined. Germline assignment: CDR1 KGHSH and CDR2 LQKENI. Trimming shortened V by 4 bases and J by 5 bases, and 17 bases separated the two germline ends. The CDR3 consists of 15 residues. The CDR3 sequence is CASSLTAGRAYGYTF. CDR3 nucleotides: TGTGCCAGCTCACTTACCGCGGGAAGGGCGTATGGCTACACCTTC.

The rearrangement links TRBV19 to TRBJ2-3; D unresolved. Trimming left V 2 bases short and J 2 bases short, with 11 bases between. The germline gives CDR1 LNHDA, CDR2 SQIVND (reference sequence). The CDR3 extends over 15 amino acids. CDR3 sequence: CASSIQSGHTDTQYF. The CDR3 DNA reads as TGTGCCAGTAGTATACAAAGTGGGCACACAGATACGCAGTATTTT.

The chain is built from TRBV5-6 and TRBJ1-5; 8 positions agree with TRBD1. CDR1 SGHDT and CDR2 YYEEEE come from the germline V gene. The CDR3 is made up of 14 amino acids. The ends lost 4 bases at V and 7 bases at J; junction bases unmatched: 7. The CDR3 sequence is CASSLYRGDQPQHF. CDR3 DNA: TGTGCCAGCAGCCTTTACAGGGGGGACCAGCCCCAGCATTTT.

J is TRBJ2-5 and V is TRBV19, with TRBD2 matching over 9 bases. The germline V gene encodes CDR1 LNHDA and CDR2 SQIVND (reference sequence). The J segment lost 5 bases and the V segment lost 5 bases, leaving 6 bases of the junction unmatched. This CDR3 has 14 residues. The CDR3 nucleotides are TGTGCCAGTAGTGAATGGACTAGCGAGGAGACCCAGTACTTC. Encoded protein: CASSEWTSEETQYF.

The chain links TRBV6-1 to TRBJ1-1; 7 positions agree with TRBD1. In germline, CDR1 is MNHNS, CDR2 SASEGT. The ends lost 1 base at V and 3 bases at J; junction bases unmatched: 2. The CDR3 runs to 14 residues. The CDR3: CASSEDDRDTEAFF. DNA for the CDR3: TGTGCCAGCAGTGAAGACGACAGGGACACTGAAGCTTTCTTT.

This sequence joins TRBV6-1 and TRBJ2-6; TRBD1 aligns across 9 bases. This CDR3 contains 18 residues. The germline CDR1 and CDR2 sequences are MNHNS and SASEGT. With 4 bases clipped from V and 2 bases from J, the junction kept 9 bases outside the gene matches. Here the CDR3 reads CASSGSGTGSPGANVLTF. CDR3 nucleotides: TGTGCCAGCAGTGGGTCCGGGACAGGGTCCCCTGGGGCCAACGTCCTGACTTTC.

This chain connects TRBV28 to TRBJ1-4; D ambiguous. CDR3 size: 15 residues. Germline CDR1 reads MDHEN; CDR2 reads SYDVKM. V was cut by 7 bases and J by 7 bases, with 19 bases left in between. The CDR3 sequence: CASTPLAEQTEKLFF. DNA for the CDR3: TGTGCCAGCACCCCCCTGGCGGAACAAACTGAAAAACTGTTTTTT.

The genes are TRBV6-5 and TRBJ2-5; 8 bases line up with TRBD1. This CDR3 has 13 residues. The V gene end was trimmed by 7 bases and the J gene end by 5 bases; junction bases not matched to a gene: 6. The V gene's germline CDR1 is MNHEY and CDR2 SVGAGI. The CDR3: CASTQGAGETQYF. In DNA form, the CDR3 reads TGTGCCAGCACCCAGGGGGCCGGGGAGACCCAGTACTTC.

About this clone: Compared with germline, one end of the junction differs, possibly owing to a read error. This rearrangement joins TRBV2 to TRBJ1-5; D might be TRBD1 (6 bases). Looked up from germline, CDR1 is SNHLY and CDR2 is FYNNEI. There are 13 residues in the CDR3. CDR3 in amino acids: CASSEGHPEPQNF. Written as DNA, the CDR3 is TGTGCCAGCAGTGAGGGACACCCAGAGCCCCAGAATTTT.

V gene TRBV4-3 combines with J gene TRBJ2-2, with D hard to call. V lost 0 bases to trimming and J lost 7 bases, with 6 bases between them. Germline CDR1 LGHNA, CDR2 YSLEER. CDR3 length equals 13 residues. Here the CDR3 DNA reads TGCGCCAGCAGCCAAGATCGAGGCGGGGAGCTGTTTTTT. It yields the protein CASSQDRGGELFF.

This rearrangement joins TRBV4-3 to TRBJ2-3; TRBD1 matches 9 bases. The V gene end was trimmed by 4 bases and the J gene end by 1 base; junction bases not matched to a gene: 0. CDR3 length equals 14 residues. From germline, CDR1 is LGHNA and CDR2 YSLEER. The CDR3 DNA reads as TGCGCCAGCAGCCGGGACAGGGGCACAGATACGCAGTATTTT. Amino acids: CASSRDRGTDTQYF.

The chain links TRBV4-2 to TRBJ2-2, with unresolved D. The length of the CDR3 is 15 residues. V lost 0 bases and J lost 2, with 7 bases in between. Germline values: CDR1 LGHNA, CDR2 YNFKEQ. The CDR3 sequence: CASSQDPSNTGELFF. In DNA form, the CDR3 reads TGTGCCAGCAGCCAAGATCCCAGTAACACCGGGGAGCTGTTTTTT.

The chain has TRBV18 and TRBJ1-1, with 9 nucleotides matching TRBD1. J gave up 6 bases and V 2 bases, and 7 bases lay outside the gene matches. The CDR3 sequence is 15 residues long. The V gene's germline CDR1 is KGHSH and CDR2 LQKENI. The DNA of the CDR3 is TGTGCCAGCTCACCAGGGGACAGGGAAACTTCTGAAGCTTTCTTT. This encodes CASSPGDRETSEAFF.

This clone has a single count. The chain joins TRBV6-6 to TRBJ2-1; 14 bases match TRBD2. The CDR3 has 16 amino acids. V lost 5 bases, J lost 9 bases, and 9 bases stayed unmatched. Germline CDR1 MNHNY, CDR2 SVGAGI (reference sequence). CDR3 loop: CASSPGLAGGHGEQFF. CDR3 in DNA: TGTGCCAGCAGTCCCGGACTAGCGGGAGGCCATGGTGAGCAGTTCTTC.

J is TRBJ2-7 and V is TRBV27, with D possibly TRBD1 on 5 matching bases. V was pared by 6 bases and J by 2 bases, with 11 bases between. In germline, CDR1 is MNHEY, CDR2 SMNVEV (reference sequence). This CDR3 has 13 residues. The CDR3 sequence is CASSETATYEQYF. CDR3 in DNA: TGTGCCAGCAGCGAGACAGCGACCTACGAGCAGTACTTC.

In this sample, this clone turned up a few times. V usage is TRBV2 and J usage is TRBJ2-3, with D tentatively TRBD2 (5 bases). The CDR3 sequence is 13 residues long. The germline gives CDR1 SNHLY, CDR2 FYNNEI. The V end was cut by 6 bases, the J end by 2 bases, with 9 bases between. This CDR3 is CASSPGFTDTQYF. In DNA form, the CDR3 reads TGTGCCAGCAGCCCGGGATTCACAGATACGCAGTATTTT.

The rearrangement uses TRBV4-3 and TRBJ2-7, with D possibly being TRBD2 (5 bases). The germline CDR1 and CDR2 sequences are LGHNA and YSLEER. The V gene lost 0 bases and the J gene lost 1 base, with 13 bases spanning the gap. This CDR3 is built from 16 residues. Here the CDR3 DNA reads TGCGCCAGCAGCCAAGAGCTTTCGGACTCGTCCTACGAGCAGTACTTC. Amino acids: CASSQELSDSSYEQYF.